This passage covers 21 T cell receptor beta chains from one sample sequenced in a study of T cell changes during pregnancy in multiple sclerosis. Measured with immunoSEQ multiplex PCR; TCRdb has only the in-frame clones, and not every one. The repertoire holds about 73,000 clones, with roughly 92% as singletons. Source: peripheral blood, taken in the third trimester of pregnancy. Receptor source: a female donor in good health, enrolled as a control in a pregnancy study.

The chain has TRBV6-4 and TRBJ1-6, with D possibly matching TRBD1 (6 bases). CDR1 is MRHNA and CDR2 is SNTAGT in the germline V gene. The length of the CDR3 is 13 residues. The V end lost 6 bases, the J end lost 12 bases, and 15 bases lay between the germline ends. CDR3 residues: CASSGQPNEPLHF. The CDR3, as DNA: TGTGCCAGCAGCGGACAGCCGAACGAACCCCTCCACTTT.

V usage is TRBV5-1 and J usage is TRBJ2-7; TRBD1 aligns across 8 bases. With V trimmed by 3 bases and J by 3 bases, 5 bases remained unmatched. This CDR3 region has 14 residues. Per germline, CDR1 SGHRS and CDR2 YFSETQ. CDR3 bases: TGCGCCAGCAGCTCCGGGACAGGCGTCTACGAGCAGTACTTC. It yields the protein CASSSGTGVYEQYF.

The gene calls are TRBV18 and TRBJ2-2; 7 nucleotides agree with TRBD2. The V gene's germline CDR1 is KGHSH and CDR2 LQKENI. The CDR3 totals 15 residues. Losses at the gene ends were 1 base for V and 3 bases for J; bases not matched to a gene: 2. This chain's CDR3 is CASSPLAGDTGELFF. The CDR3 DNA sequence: TGTGCCAGCTCACCACTGGCGGGAGACACCGGGGAGCTGTTTTTT.

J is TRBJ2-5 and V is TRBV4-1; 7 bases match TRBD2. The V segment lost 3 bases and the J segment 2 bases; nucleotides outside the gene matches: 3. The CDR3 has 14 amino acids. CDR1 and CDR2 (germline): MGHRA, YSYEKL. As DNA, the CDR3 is TGCGCCAGCAGCCATGGCGGGGGACAAGAGACCCAGTACTTC. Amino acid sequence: CASSHGGGQETQYF.

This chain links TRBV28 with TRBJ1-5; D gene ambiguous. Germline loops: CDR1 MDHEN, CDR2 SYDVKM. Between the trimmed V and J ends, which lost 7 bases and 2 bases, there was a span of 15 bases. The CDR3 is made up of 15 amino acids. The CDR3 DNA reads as TGTGCCAGCATTCTCTCTCGGGAGGGCAATCAGCCCCAGCATTTT. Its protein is CASILSREGNQPQHF. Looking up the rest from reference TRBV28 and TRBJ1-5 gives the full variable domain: DVKVTQSSRYLVKRTGEKVFLECVQDMDHENMFWYRQDPGLGLRLIYFSYDVKMKEKGDIPEGYSVSREKKERFSLILESASTNQTSMYLCASILSREGNQPQHFGDGTRLSIL.

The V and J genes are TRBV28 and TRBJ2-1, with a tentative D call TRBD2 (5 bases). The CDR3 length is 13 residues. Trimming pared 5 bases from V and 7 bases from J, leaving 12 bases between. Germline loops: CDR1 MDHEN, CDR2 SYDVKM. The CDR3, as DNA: TGTGCCAGCAGTCCAGGAGGTCGGAATGAGCAGTTCTTC. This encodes CASSPGGRNEQFF.

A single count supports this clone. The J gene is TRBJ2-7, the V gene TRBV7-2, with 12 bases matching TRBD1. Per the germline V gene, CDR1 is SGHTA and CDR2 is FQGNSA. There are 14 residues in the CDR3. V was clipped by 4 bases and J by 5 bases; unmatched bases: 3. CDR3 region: CASSSWDRGHEQYF. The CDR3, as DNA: TGTGCCAGCAGCTCCTGGGACAGGGGGCACGAGCAGTACTTC.

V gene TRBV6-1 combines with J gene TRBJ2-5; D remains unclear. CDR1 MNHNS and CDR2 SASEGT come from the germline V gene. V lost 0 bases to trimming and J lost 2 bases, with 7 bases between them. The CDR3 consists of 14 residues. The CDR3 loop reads CASSEAPRQETQYF. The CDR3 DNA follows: TGTGCCAGCAGTGAAGCCCCCAGGCAAGAGACCCAGTACTTC.

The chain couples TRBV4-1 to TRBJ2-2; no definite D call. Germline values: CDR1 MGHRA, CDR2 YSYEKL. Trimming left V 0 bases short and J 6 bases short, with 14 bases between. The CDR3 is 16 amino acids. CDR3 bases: TGCGCCAGCAGCCAAGAAGAGGTGGATCCCCCCGGGGAGCTGTTTTTT. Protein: CASSQEEVDPPGELFF.

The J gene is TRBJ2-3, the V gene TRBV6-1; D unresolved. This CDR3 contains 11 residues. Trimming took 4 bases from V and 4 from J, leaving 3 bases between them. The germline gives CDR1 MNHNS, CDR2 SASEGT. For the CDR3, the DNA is TGTGCCAGCAGTGCGGCAGATACGCAGTATTTT. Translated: CASSAADTQYF.

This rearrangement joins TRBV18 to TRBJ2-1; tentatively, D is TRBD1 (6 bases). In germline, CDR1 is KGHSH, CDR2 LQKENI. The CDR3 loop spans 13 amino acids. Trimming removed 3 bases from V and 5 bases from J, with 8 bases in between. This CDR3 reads CASSPGTNNEQFF. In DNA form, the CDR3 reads TGTGCCAGCTCACCTGGGACAAACAATGAGCAGTTCTTC.

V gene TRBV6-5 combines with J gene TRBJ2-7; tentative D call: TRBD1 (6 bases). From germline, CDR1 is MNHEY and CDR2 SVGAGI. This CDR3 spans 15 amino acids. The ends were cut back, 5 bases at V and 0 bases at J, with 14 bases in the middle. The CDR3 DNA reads TGTGCCAGCAGTCCCCAGGACAGACCCTCCTACGAGCAGTACTTC. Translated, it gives CASSPQDRPSYEQYF.

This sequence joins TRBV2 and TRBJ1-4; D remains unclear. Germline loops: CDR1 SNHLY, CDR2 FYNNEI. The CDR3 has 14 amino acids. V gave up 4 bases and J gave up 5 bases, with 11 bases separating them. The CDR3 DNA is TGTGCCAGCAGTGCCACCCGCGGCAATGAAAAACTGTTTTTT. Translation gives CASSATRGNEKLFF.

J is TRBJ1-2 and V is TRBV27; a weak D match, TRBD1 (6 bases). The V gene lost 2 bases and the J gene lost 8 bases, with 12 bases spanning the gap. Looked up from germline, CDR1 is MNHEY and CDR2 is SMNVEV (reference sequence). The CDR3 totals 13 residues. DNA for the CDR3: TGTGCCAGCAGTTTAGTACAGGGAGGGGGCTACACCTTC. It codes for CASSLVQGGGYTF.

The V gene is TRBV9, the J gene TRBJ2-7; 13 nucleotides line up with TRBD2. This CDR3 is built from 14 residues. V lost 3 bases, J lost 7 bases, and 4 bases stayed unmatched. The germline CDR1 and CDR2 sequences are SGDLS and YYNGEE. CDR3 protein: CASSAGTSGDEQYF. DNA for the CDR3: TGTGCCAGCAGCGCCGGGACTAGCGGGGATGAGCAGTACTTC.

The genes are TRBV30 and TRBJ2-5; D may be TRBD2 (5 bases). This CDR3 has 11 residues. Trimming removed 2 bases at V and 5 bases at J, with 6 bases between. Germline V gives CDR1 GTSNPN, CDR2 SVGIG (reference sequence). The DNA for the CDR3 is TGTGCCTGGAGTCGAGGGGAGACCCAGTACTTC. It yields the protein CAWSRGETQYF.

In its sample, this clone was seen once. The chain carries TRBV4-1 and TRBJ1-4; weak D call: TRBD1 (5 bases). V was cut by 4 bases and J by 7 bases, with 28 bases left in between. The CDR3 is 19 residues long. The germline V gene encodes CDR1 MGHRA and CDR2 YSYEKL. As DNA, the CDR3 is TGCGCCAGCAGCCCCCTTTGGGGGGTCGGATCCGGCATTGGTGAAAAACTGTTTTTT. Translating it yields CASSPLWGVGSGIGEKLFF.

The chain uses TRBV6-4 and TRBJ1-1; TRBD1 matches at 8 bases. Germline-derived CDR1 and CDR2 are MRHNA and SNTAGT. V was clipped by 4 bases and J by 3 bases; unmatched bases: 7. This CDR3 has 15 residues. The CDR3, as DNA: TGTGCCAGCAGTGCAGAGAGCAGGGGGCACACTGAAGCTTTCTTT. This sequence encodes CASSAESRGHTEAFF.

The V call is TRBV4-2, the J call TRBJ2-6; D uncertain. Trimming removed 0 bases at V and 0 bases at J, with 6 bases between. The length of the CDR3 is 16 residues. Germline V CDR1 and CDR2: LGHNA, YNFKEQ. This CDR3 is CASSQDSSSGANVLTF. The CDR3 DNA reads TGTGCCAGCAGCCAAGACTCGAGCTCTGGGGCCAACGTCCTGACTTTC.

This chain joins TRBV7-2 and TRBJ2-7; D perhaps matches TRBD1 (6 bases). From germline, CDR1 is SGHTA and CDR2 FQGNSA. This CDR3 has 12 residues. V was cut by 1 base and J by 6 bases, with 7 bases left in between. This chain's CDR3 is CASSLDRAEQYF. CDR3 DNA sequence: TGTGCCAGCAGCTTAGACAGGGCCGAGCAGTACTTC.

CDR3 in amino acids: CASSLSPRRDTGELFF. In DNA form, the CDR3 reads TGTGCCAGCAGCTTGTCGCCCAGGCGAGACACCGGGGAGCTGTTTTTT. The J gene is TRBJ2-2, the V gene TRBV5-4, with D unclear. Trimming left V 1 base short and J 3 bases short, with 13 bases between. The CDR3 is 16 residues long. Per germline, CDR1 SGHNT and CDR2 YYREEE (reference sequence).